These T cell receptor beta chains were read from a single sample in a study of blood T cells in healthy people across ages. TCRdb reprocessed the 5' RACE reads via MiXCR and lists one record per CDR3 protein. This sample has approximately 600,000 distinct CDR3 sequences, with under 65% found just once. Material for sequencing was blood. The receptors were gathered from a man in his sixties in good health. The CDR3 runs from the conserved cysteine through the conserved F or W. The order of the fields is clone size, D gene, J gene, V gene, CDR3 DNA, CDR3 protein. The D gene is left open where the match is weak. A clone size is listed for some rows: how often the clone was seen (once, few, many), or a class if it is expanded.

abundance: many; d_gene: .; j_gene: TRBJ2-5; v_gene: TRBV25-1; CDR3nt: TGTGCCAGCAGTGATGGAGGGACCCAGTACTTC; CDR3aa: CASSDGGTQYF
abundance: few; d_gene: .; j_gene: TRBJ2-7; v_gene: TRBV4-1; CDR3nt: TGCGCCAGCAGCCAAGACCTCAGGAGGGGCCCGTCCTACGAGCAGTACTTC; CDR3aa: CASSQDLRRGPSYEQYF
abundance: .; d_gene: .; j_gene: TRBJ2-5; v_gene: TRBV29-1; CDR3nt: TGCAGCGTTGAGGGGGGTGGCCAACACAATGAGCAGTACTTC; CDR3aa: CSVEGGGQHNEQYF
abundance: few; d_gene: TRBD2; j_gene: TRBJ2-5; v_gene: TRBV20-1; CDR3nt: TGCAGTGCTCGCCCCCGGGACTATCAAGAGACCCAGTACTTC; CDR3aa: CSARPRDYQETQYF
abundance: .; d_gene: .; j_gene: TRBJ2-7; v_gene: TRBV7-2; CDR3nt: TGTGCCAGCAGCTTATTGGCCCCCTATGAGCTCCAGTACTTC; CDR3aa: CASSLLAPYELQYF
abundance: few; d_gene: .; j_gene: TRBJ1-2; v_gene: TRBV10-3; CDR3nt: TGTGCCATCAGGGGGAGAGGAGCGGCGGACTATGGCTACACCTTC; CDR3aa: CAIRGRGAADYGYTF
abundance: .; d_gene: TRBD2; j_gene: TRBJ2-1; v_gene: TRBV29-1; CDR3nt: TGCAGCGTTGGGACTAGTTACAATGAGCAGTTCTTC; CDR3aa: CSVGTSYNEQFF
abundance: few; d_gene: TRBD1; j_gene: TRBJ2-3; v_gene: TRBV29-1; CDR3nt: TGCAGCGTTTCCGGGACAGCGACAGATACGCAGTATTTT; CDR3aa: CSVSGTATDTQYF
abundance: .; d_gene: TRBD2; j_gene: TRBJ2-5; v_gene: TRBV5-5; CDR3nt: TGTGCCAGCAGCCGGTCCCCTCGGGCGGGGGAAGAGACCCAGTACTTC; CDR3aa: CASSRSPRAGEETQYF
abundance: .; d_gene: TRBD1; j_gene: TRBJ2-1; v_gene: TRBV4-2; CDR3nt: TGTGCCAGCAGCCATGGACAGGGGGCGAATGAGCAGTTCTTC; CDR3aa: CASSHGQGANEQFF
abundance: .; d_gene: .; j_gene: TRBJ2-2; v_gene: TRBV20-1; CDR3nt: TGCAGTGCCAGAGGACAGCGTAACACCGGGGAGCTGTTTTTT; CDR3aa: CSARGQRNTGELFF
abundance: .; d_gene: TRBD2; j_gene: TRBJ2-3; v_gene: TRBV10-3; CDR3nt: TGTGCCAGCAAGCGGGAAGATACGCAGTATTTT; CDR3aa: CASKREDTQYF
abundance: .; d_gene: .; j_gene: TRBJ1-2; v_gene: TRBV29-1; CDR3nt: TGCAGCGTCGCCGTCCGGGACACCCCCATGCAGGGCTACACCTTC; CDR3aa: CSVAVRDTPMQGYTF
abundance: .; d_gene: .; j_gene: TRBJ1-2; v_gene: TRBV5-1; CDR3nt: TGCGCCAGCAGCTTGGAAGTTTCGGCCAGCTATGGCTACACCTTC; CDR3aa: CASSLEVSASYGYTF
abundance: .; d_gene: TRBD1; j_gene: TRBJ2-1; v_gene: TRBV4-2; CDR3nt: TGTGCCAGCAGCGGACCAGGGGGCCCCTACAATGAGCAGTTCTTC; CDR3aa: CASSGPGGPYNEQFF
abundance: .; d_gene: .; j_gene: TRBJ1-5; v_gene: TRBV28; CDR3nt: TGTGCCAGCACCCGGGTCCATCAGCCCCAGCATTTT; CDR3aa: CASTRVHQPQHF
abundance: .; d_gene: .; j_gene: TRBJ1-6; v_gene: TRBV7-9; CDR3nt: TGTGCCAGCAGCTTAGCAGACAGCACCCTCCACTTT; CDR3aa: CASSLADSTLHF
abundance: .; d_gene: .; j_gene: TRBJ1-2; v_gene: TRBV6-5; CDR3nt: TGTGCCAACAGTGAGAGGGGAGCCTACTATGGCTACACCTTC; CDR3aa: CANSERGAYYGYTF
abundance: .; d_gene: .; j_gene: TRBJ2-7; v_gene: TRBV18; CDR3nt: TGTGCCAGCTCATCTTCAGGGGAAGAGCAGTACTTT; CDR3aa: CASSSSGEEQYF
abundance: .; d_gene: .; j_gene: TRBJ2-7; v_gene: TRBV6-5; CDR3nt: TGTGCCAGCAGTTACGGGTTAGGAAGCTCCTACGAGCAGTACTTC; CDR3aa: CASSYGLGSSYEQYF
abundance: .; d_gene: .; j_gene: TRBJ2-7; v_gene: TRBV20-1; CDR3nt: TGCAGTGCCCGACCCTCAGGGGGGGGTTCCTACGAGCAGTACTTC; CDR3aa: CSARPSGGGSYEQYF
abundance: few; d_gene: TRBD2; j_gene: TRBJ2-5; v_gene: TRBV20-1; CDR3nt: TGCAGTGCACCGGGACTAGCGGGGGGCCAAGAGACCCAGTACTTC; CDR3aa: CSAPGLAGGQETQYF
abundance: .; d_gene: .; j_gene: TRBJ2-3; v_gene: TRBV12-3/TRBV12-4; CDR3nt: TGTGCCAGCAGTTTAGTCCAGGGGGATACGCAGTATTTT; CDR3aa: CASSLVQGDTQYF
abundance: .; d_gene: .; j_gene: TRBJ1-5; v_gene: TRBV7-2; CDR3nt: TGTGCCAGCAGCTTAGGAACCATCGATCAGCCCCAGCATTTT; CDR3aa: CASSLGTIDQPQHF
abundance: .; d_gene: TRBD1; j_gene: TRBJ2-5; v_gene: TRBV20-1; CDR3nt: TGCAGTGCTAGTGGGGACAGGGGGTCAGAGACCCAGTACTTC; CDR3aa: CSASGDRGSETQYF
abundance: .; d_gene: TRBD1; j_gene: TRBJ2-3; v_gene: TRBV5-1; CDR3nt: TGCGCCAGCAGCCGGACAGGGGACCTTATCACAGATACGCAGTATTTT; CDR3aa: CASSRTGDLITDTQYF
abundance: few; d_gene: .; j_gene: TRBJ1-1; v_gene: TRBV20-1; CDR3nt: TGCAGTGCTAAGACAGGGAACACTGAAGCTTTCTTT; CDR3aa: CSAKTGNTEAFF
abundance: .; d_gene: .; j_gene: TRBJ2-5; v_gene: TRBV28; CDR3nt: TGTGCCAGCAGCCGACAGGGAGGTTCCCAAGAGACCCAGTACTTC; CDR3aa: CASSRQGGSQETQYF
abundance: .; d_gene: .; j_gene: TRBJ1-6; v_gene: TRBV28; CDR3nt: TGTGCCAGCAGTTCGGGACGGAGGGTAGATTCACCCCTCCACTTT; CDR3aa: CASSSGRRVDSPLHF
abundance: .; d_gene: TRBD1; j_gene: TRBJ1-1; v_gene: TRBV11-2; CDR3nt: TGTGCCAGCAGCTTAGGAACAGGGGACGCTGAAGCTTTCTTT; CDR3aa: CASSLGTGDAEAFF
abundance: .; d_gene: TRBD1; j_gene: TRBJ1-4; v_gene: TRBV5-1; CDR3nt: TGCGCCAGCAGCCCGGGACAGCTGAAGCTAACTAATGAAAAACTGTTTTTT; CDR3aa: CASSPGQLKLTNEKLFF
abundance: .; d_gene: .; j_gene: TRBJ2-3; v_gene: TRBV7-2; CDR3nt: TGTGCCAGCAGCTCGCAACTAGGGGCAGATACGCAGTATTTT; CDR3aa: CASSSQLGADTQYF
abundance: .; d_gene: .; j_gene: TRBJ1-5; v_gene: TRBV2; CDR3nt: TGTGCCAGCAGTGAAATAGTCTATCAGCCCCAGCATTTT; CDR3aa: CASSEIVYQPQHF
abundance: .; d_gene: .; j_gene: TRBJ1-2; v_gene: TRBV7-2; CDR3nt: TGTGCCAGCAGCTTAGGGGGAGGCGCCGAGGGCTATGGCTACACCTTC; CDR3aa: CASSLGGGAEGYGYTF
abundance: .; d_gene: .; j_gene: TRBJ1-1; v_gene: TRBV28; CDR3nt: TGTGCCAGCAGTGAGCCGACACGGGTCCGCACTGAAGCTTTCTTT; CDR3aa: CASSEPTRVRTEAFF
abundance: .; d_gene: .; j_gene: TRBJ2-1; v_gene: TRBV5-1; CDR3nt: TGCGCCAGCAGCTTGGATTCTGGTGTCGATGAGCAGTTCTTC; CDR3aa: CASSLDSGVDEQFF
abundance: many; d_gene: TRBD2; j_gene: TRBJ2-3; v_gene: TRBV20-1; CDR3nt: TGCAGTGCGGGGCTAGCGGGGGCAGATACGCAGTATTTT; CDR3aa: CSAGLAGADTQYF
abundance: .; d_gene: TRBD1; j_gene: TRBJ2-5; v_gene: TRBV12-3/TRBV12-4; CDR3nt: TGTGCCAGCGGTAACAGGGGAAACCAAGAGACCCAGTACTTC; CDR3aa: CASGNRGNQETQYF
abundance: .; d_gene: .; j_gene: TRBJ1-2; v_gene: TRBV7-2; CDR3nt: TGTGCCAGCAGCCTCCCAAGCCAGGGAAAAGGCTACACCTTC; CDR3aa: CASSLPSQGKGYTF
abundance: many; d_gene: .; j_gene: TRBJ2-7; v_gene: TRBV20-1; CDR3nt: TGCAGTGCTAGAGATCTGGGGAGGGGGTACGAGCAGTACTTC; CDR3aa: CSARDLGRGYEQYF
abundance: .; d_gene: .; j_gene: TRBJ1-4; v_gene: TRBV3-1; CDR3nt: TGTGCCAGCAGCCAAGACCCCCACCCAGAGGGTGAAAAACTGTTTTTT; CDR3aa: CASSQDPHPEGEKLFF
abundance: few; d_gene: .; j_gene: TRBJ2-1; v_gene: TRBV7-2; CDR3nt: TGTGCCAGCAGCTTAGTGTGGACCGCCTCCTACAATGAGCAGTTCTTC; CDR3aa: CASSLVWTASYNEQFF
abundance: .; d_gene: .; j_gene: TRBJ2-1; v_gene: TRBV12-3/TRBV12-4; CDR3nt: TGTGCCAGCAGTTTGGGTTCCAGCGTCGCCCCCCTATACAATGAGCAGTTCTTC; CDR3aa: CASSLGSSVAPLYNEQFF
abundance: once; d_gene: TRBD1; j_gene: TRBJ2-3; v_gene: TRBV25-1; CDR3nt: TGTGCCAGCAGTGAGTGGACAGGTAGTGCAGATACGCAGTATTTT; CDR3aa: CASSEWTGSADTQYF
abundance: few; d_gene: .; j_gene: TRBJ1-1; v_gene: TRBV12-3/TRBV12-4; CDR3nt: TGTGCCAGCAGTCCGGGCCTCATGAACACTGAAGCTTTCTTT; CDR3aa: CASSPGLMNTEAFF
abundance: .; d_gene: .; j_gene: TRBJ1-1; v_gene: TRBV6-2/TRBV6-3; CDR3nt: TGTGCCAGCAGTTACGGGGAGGAGATGAACACTGAAGCTTTCTTT; CDR3aa: CASSYGEEMNTEAFF
abundance: few; d_gene: TRBD2; j_gene: TRBJ2-5; v_gene: TRBV5-4; CDR3nt: TGTGCCAGCAGCTTGGCGAGCGGGGGCGGAAAAGAGACCCAGTACTTC; CDR3aa: CASSLASGGGKETQYF
abundance: once; d_gene: .; j_gene: TRBJ1-4; v_gene: TRBV12-3/TRBV12-4; CDR3nt: TGTGCCAGCAGTTTAAAGGGCGGAGATAATGAAAAACTGTTTTTT; CDR3aa: CASSLKGGDNEKLFF
abundance: .; d_gene: TRBD2; j_gene: TRBJ2-1; v_gene: TRBV2; CDR3nt: TGTGCCAGCATTAGACTAGCCAATGAGCAGTTCTTC; CDR3aa: CASIRLANEQFF
abundance: .; d_gene: TRBD2; j_gene: TRBJ2-1; v_gene: TRBV5-1; CDR3nt: TGCGCCAGCAGCTTAGTTATTAGGCTAGCGGGTAATGAGCAGTTCTTC; CDR3aa: CASSLVIRLAGNEQFF
abundance: few; d_gene: TRBD1; j_gene: TRBJ1-6; v_gene: TRBV5-5; CDR3nt: TGTGCCAGCAGCACCGGGACAGGGATTAATTCACCCCTCCACTTT; CDR3aa: CASSTGTGINSPLHF
abundance: .; d_gene: TRBD1; j_gene: TRBJ1-5; v_gene: TRBV7-2; CDR3nt: TGTGCCAGCAGCCTAATGGACAGGCAGAACAATCAGCCCCAGCATTTT; CDR3aa: CASSLMDRQNNQPQHF
abundance: .; d_gene: TRBD1; j_gene: TRBJ1-2; v_gene: TRBV10-3; CDR3nt: TGTGCCATCAGAGGACAGGGCCGTAACTATGGCTACACCTTC; CDR3aa: CAIRGQGRNYGYTF